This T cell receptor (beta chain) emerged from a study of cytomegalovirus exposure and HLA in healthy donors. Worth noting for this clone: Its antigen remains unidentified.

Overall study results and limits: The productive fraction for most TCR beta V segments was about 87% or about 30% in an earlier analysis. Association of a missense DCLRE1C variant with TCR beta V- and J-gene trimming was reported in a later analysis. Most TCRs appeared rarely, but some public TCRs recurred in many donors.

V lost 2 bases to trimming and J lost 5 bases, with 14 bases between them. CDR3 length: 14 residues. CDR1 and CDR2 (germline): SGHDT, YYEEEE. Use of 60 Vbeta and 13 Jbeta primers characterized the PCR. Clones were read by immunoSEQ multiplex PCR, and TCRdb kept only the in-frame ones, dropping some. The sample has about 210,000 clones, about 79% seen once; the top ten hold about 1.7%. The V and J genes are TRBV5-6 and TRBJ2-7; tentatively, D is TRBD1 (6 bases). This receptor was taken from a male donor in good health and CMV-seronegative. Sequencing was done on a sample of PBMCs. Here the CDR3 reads CASSLVGGADEQYF. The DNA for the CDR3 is TGTGCCAGCAGCTTAGTTGGGGGCGCCGACGAGCAGTACTTC.